This T cell receptor (beta chain) was identified in a study of blood T cell repertoires in COVID-19. The overall study: Donors in the United States, Italy and Spain gave samples during acute or convalescent COVID-19. PBMCs, B-cell-depleted T cells, or T cells provided the cDNA or gDNA that made up the material.

Germline V gene sequence: CDR1 SGHTA, CDR2 FQGNSA. V lost 5 bases and J lost 5; bases outside the gene matches: 8. CDR3 length: 15 amino acids. Per the study methods: Cell counts per sample came from amplifying reference gene primers. Produced via immunoSEQ multiplex PCR; TCRdb's table is partial and in-frame only. The V and J calls and clone size are taken from that table; D and trimming were inferred from the DNA. The data contain about 190,000 clones, 70% to 90% of them singletons. The sequenced sample consisted of peripheral blood. The receptor was derived from a woman over 75 with acute or convalescent COVID-19. V gene TRBV7-2 combines with J gene TRBJ2-7; 11 bases fit TRBD1. Written as DNA, the CDR3 is TGTGCCAGCAGCGTCGGACAGGGGGCTGTGAACGAGCAGTACTTC. It yields the protein CASSVGQGAVNEQYF.